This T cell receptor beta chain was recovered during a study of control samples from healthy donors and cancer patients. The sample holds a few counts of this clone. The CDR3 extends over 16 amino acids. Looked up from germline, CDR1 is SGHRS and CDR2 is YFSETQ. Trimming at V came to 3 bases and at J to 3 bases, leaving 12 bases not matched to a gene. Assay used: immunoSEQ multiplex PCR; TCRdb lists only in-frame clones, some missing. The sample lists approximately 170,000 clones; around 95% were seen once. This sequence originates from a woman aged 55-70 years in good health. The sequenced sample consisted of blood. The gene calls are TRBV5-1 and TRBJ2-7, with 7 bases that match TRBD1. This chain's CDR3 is CASSSAGQAILYEQYF. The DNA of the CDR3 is TGCGCCAGCAGCTCCGCTGGACAGGCTATACTCTACGAGCAGTACTTC.